This T cell receptor (beta chain) is from a study of T cell responses to AZD1222 COVID-19 vaccine. In germline, CDR1 is LNHDA, CDR2 SQIVND (reference sequence). The V segment lost 5 bases and the J segment 6 bases; nucleotides outside the gene matches: 3. CDR3 length: 13 residues. TCRdb keeps only in-frame clones here, not all; method: immunoSEQ multiplex PCR. The data hold 110,000 or so clones, with more than 85% observed a single time. The receptor was derived from an adult who received the AZD1222 COVID-19 vaccine. This specimen was peripheral blood, taken 28 days after the second AZD1222 dose. This chain links TRBV19 with TRBJ2-1; TRBD1 aligns across 8 bases. The CDR3 DNA is TGTGCCAGTAGTGCCACAGGGGGCAATGAGCAGTTCTTC. Its protein is CASSATGGNEQFF.